These 27 T cell receptor beta chains were all obtained from the same sample, sequenced in a study of regulatory T cells in long-lasting Graves disease. Sample time point: persistent/refractory GD, antithyroid drugs over 5 years with positive TRAb. Isolated PBMC RNA provided the starting material for the TCR library. TCR beta libraries were built with iRepertoire HTBI primers and Arm-PCR of CDR3 regions. TCRdb independently ran MiXCR on the multiplex PCR reads; one entry per CDR3 protein. The sample yields a few hundred thousand distinct CDR3 sequences, 23% seen once. Material: peripheral blood mononuclear cells (PBMCs), obtained when the disease was refractory, from a patient treated with antithyroid drugs. The receptor set was obtained from a female donor with Graves disease.

This clonotype was seen ten or more times. Its ends do not fully match the called genes, so a read error is possible. J is TRBJ1-1 and V is TRBV5-1; D possibly corresponds to TRBD1 (6 bases). In germline, CDR1 is SGHRS, CDR2 YFSETQ. CDR3 length: 14 amino acids. This chain's CDR3 is CASSKGQGGTEAFF. CDR3 sequence (DNA): TGTGCCAGTAGTAAGGGACAAGGAGGAACTGAAGCTTTCTTT. The complete variable domain, with remaining parts taken from reference TRBV5-1 and TRBJ1-1, reads KAGVTQTPRYLIKTRGQQVTLSCSPISGHRSVSWYQQTPGQGLQFLFEYFSETQRNKGNFPGRFSGRQFSNSRSEMNVSTLELGDSALYLCASSKGQGGTEAFFGQGTRLTVV.

The rearrangement links TRBV29-1 to TRBJ2-4; TRBD2 matches 11 bases. This CDR3 region has 15 residues. With 7 bases clipped from V and 7 bases from J, the junction kept 12 bases outside the gene matches. Germline V gene sequence: CDR1 SQVTM, CDR2 ANQGSEA. This CDR3 reads CSAVAGGPSWNIQYF. CDR3 coding DNA: TGCAGCGCCGTAGCGGGAGGGCCCTCGTGGAACATTCAGTACTTC.

Details on this clonotype: A read error may explain this, as a much larger clone is one base away. The chain carries TRBV20-1 and TRBJ1-1; no clear D. CDR1 and CDR2 from the germline V gene are DFQATT and SNEGSKA (reference sequence). The CDR3 loop spans 12 amino acids. CDR3 nucleotides: TGCAATGCTTTCCAGAAGAACACTGAAGCTTTCTTT. The encoded protein is CNAFQKNTEAFF.

The table lists this clonotype with a few counts. The chain joins TRBV19 to TRBJ2-7; maybe TRBD1 (7 bases). This CDR3 is built from 16 residues. With 0 bases removed from V and 3 bases from J, the gap between germline ends came to 15 bases. Germline loops: CDR1 LNHDA, CDR2 SQIVND (reference sequence). CDR3 sequence (DNA): TGTGCCAGTAGTATAGAATGGAGGGCAGGGGGCTACGAGCAGTACTTC. It translates to CASSIEWRAGGYEQYF.

The V gene is TRBV27, the J gene TRBJ2-7, with TRBD2 identical over 7 bases. The germline gives CDR1 MNHEY, CDR2 SMNVEV (reference sequence). CDR3 length equals 15 residues. V dropped 8 bases and J dropped 0; count of bases not matched to a gene: 10. CDR3 sequence: CASSPMGGSSYEQYF. DNA of the CDR3: TGTGCCAGCTCCCCTATGGGAGGGTCCTCCTACGAGCAGTACTTC.

Only a few counts were recorded for this clonotype. This chain connects TRBV7-2 to TRBJ2-6; D is perhaps TRBD1 (6 bases). The V gene's germline CDR1 is SGHTA and CDR2 FQGNSA. The CDR3 covers 16 residues. Trimming left V 5 bases short and J 0 bases short, with 11 bases between. The CDR3 coding sequence is TGTGCCAGCAGCCGGCCAGGGGACTCTGGGGCCAACGTCCTGACTTTC. It translates to CASSRPGDSGANVLTF.

This clonotype was observed at least ten times. J is TRBJ2-4 and V is TRBV27; 8 positions agree with TRBD2. The V segment lost 5 bases and the J segment 4 bases; nucleotides outside the gene matches: 19. Looked up from germline, CDR1 is MNHEY and CDR2 is SMNVEV (reference sequence). The CDR3 runs 19 residues. CDR3 sequence reads: CASSESPPTSGLGKNIQYF. CDR3 in DNA: TGTGCCAGCAGTGAAAGTCCGCCCACTAGCGGACTAGGGAAAAACATTCAGTACTTC.

This clonotype was detected only a few times. The chain recombines TRBV19 with TRBJ1-5, with D hard to call. Germline V lookup: CDR1 LNHDA, CDR2 SQIVND (reference sequence). The V end lost 3 bases, the J end lost 2 bases, and 14 bases lay between the germline ends. The CDR3 consists of 16 residues. This chain's CDR3 is CASSISGVAGNQPQHF. The CDR3 DNA is TGTGCCAGTAGTATTTCCGGGGTAGCGGGCAATCAGCCCCAGCATTTT.

This clonotype appeared many times. This chain connects TRBV6-2 or TRBV6-3 to TRBJ2-5, with 11 bases aligning to TRBD2. Per the germline V gene, CDR1 is MNHEY and CDR2 is SVGEGT. The CDR3 has 16 residues. The V gene end was trimmed by 0 bases and the J gene end by 7 bases; junction bases not matched to a gene: 7. CDR3 nucleotide sequence: TGTGCCAGCAGTTACTCGGGACTAGCGGTTCTTGGGACCCAGTACTTC. This translates into CASSYSGLAVLGTQYF.

This clonotype showed up just a few times. This chain connects TRBV7-9 to TRBJ2-5, with D perhaps TRBD2 (6 bases). Per germline, CDR1 SEHNR and CDR2 FQNEAQ (reference sequence). V lost 2 bases and J 2 bases, leaving 12 bases between the germline ends. This CDR3 spans 15 amino acids. CDR3 protein: CASSLQGGWQETQYF. DNA of the CDR3: TGTGCCAGCAGCTTACAGGGAGGTTGGCAAGAGACCCAGTACTTC.

The gene calls are TRBV28 and TRBJ2-1; D may be TRBD1 or TRBD2 (5 bases each). V dropped 3 bases and J dropped 7 bases, with 16 bases sitting between them. The CDR3 loop spans 15 amino acids. Germline CDR1 MDHEN, CDR2 SYDVKM. CDR3 DNA sequence: TGTGCCAGCAGTTTGGCCGGGGCCCAGAAGAATGAGCAGTTCTTC. Translating gives CASSLAGAQKNEQFF.

The chain links TRBV20-1 to TRBJ2-5, with D unresolved. Germline V CDR1 and CDR2: DFQATT, SNEGSKA (reference sequence). V was shortened by 1 base and J by 0 bases, with 9 bases between the two germline ends. This CDR3 comprises 14 residues. CDR3 protein: CSARVVYYQETQYF. The CDR3 DNA reads TGCAGTGCTAGAGTAGTCTACTACCAAGAGACCCAGTACTTC.

This clonotype was seen a few times. In nucleotides, the CDR3 is TGTGCCATCAGTGATAGCGTCGGATCCGGCGAGCAGTACTTC. Translation gives CAISDSVGSGEQYF. The chain employs TRBV10-3 and TRBJ2-7, with D possibly matching TRBD2 (5 bases). This CDR3 has 14 amino acids. Trimming cost V 3 bases and J 6 bases, with 15 bases left between them. Germline V gives CDR1 ENHRY, CDR2 SYGVKD.

This clonotype occurred many times. The chain employs TRBV27 and TRBJ1-4, with D possibly matching TRBD1 (6 bases). Trimming removed 5 bases at V and 4 bases at J, with 14 bases between. CDR3 size: 15 residues. From germline, CDR1 is MNHEY and CDR2 SMNVEV (reference sequence). The DNA for the CDR3 is TGTGCCAGCAGTCCCCTCGACAGGTTTAATGAAAAACTGTTTTTT. Translated, it gives CASSPLDRFNEKLFF.

In this sample, this clonotype turned up a few times. V and J are TRBV7-9 and TRBJ2-7; 8 bases are shared with TRBD2. The CDR3 runs to 16 residues. The V and J ends lost 5 bases and 5 bases, in that order; junction bases with no gene match: 14. Germline lookup yields CDR1 SEHNR and CDR2 FQNEAQ (reference sequence). CDR3 nucleotides: TGTGCCAGCAGCGGGAAACCGGGACTAGAAGGGGACGAGCAGTACTTC. Protein product: CASSGKPGLEGDEQYF.

This chain joins TRBV28 and TRBJ1-3; 8 nucleotides match TRBD1. This CDR3 comprises 15 residues. Germline assignment: CDR1 MDHEN and CDR2 SYDVKM. Trimming cost V 4 bases and J 4 bases; bases outside gene matches: 6. In DNA form, the CDR3 reads TGTGCCAGCAGTTCCCAGGGGGCTGAGGGAAACACCATATATTTT. Protein: CASSSQGAEGNTIYF.

This clonotype was seen ten or more times. The chain employs TRBV2 and TRBJ2-2; maybe TRBD2 (6 bases). The length of the CDR3 is 13 residues. Germline values: CDR1 SNHLY, CDR2 FYNNEI. Between the trimmed V and J ends, which lost 7 bases and 7 bases, there was a span of 13 bases. CDR3 amino acids: CASKAEEGGELFF. The CDR3 nucleotides are TGTGCCAGCAAAGCGGAGGAGGGCGGGGAGCTGTTTTTT. Variable domain in full (rest from reference TRBV2 and TRBJ2-2): EPEVTQTPSHQVTQMGQEVILRCVPISNHLYFYWYRQILGQKVEFLVSFYNNEISEKSEIFDDQFSVERPDGSNFTLKIRSTKLEDSAMYFCASKAEEGGELFFGEGSRLTVL.

The chain couples TRBV6-2 or TRBV6-3 to TRBJ1-2; 7 nucleotides match TRBD1. The length of the CDR3 is 14 residues. CDR1 is MNHEY and CDR2 is SVGEGT in the germline V gene. The J segment lost 4 bases and the V segment lost 5 bases, leaving 7 bases of the junction unmatched. The CDR3 DNA sequence: TGTGCCAGCAGTAGACAGGGTATGCTCTATGGCTACACCTTC. Translating it yields CASSRQGMLYGYTF.

This clonotype was detected a few times. The chain uses TRBV7-2 and TRBJ1-1; TRBD1 might be the D (5 bases). Trimming took off 3 bases at V and 10 bases at J, with 9 bases between the two ends. Germline V gene sequence: CDR1 SGHTA, CDR2 FQGNSA. The CDR3 consists of 11 residues. The DNA for the CDR3 is TGTGCCAGCAGCTTGGGGGTGGCAGCTTTCTTT. It is translated as CASSLGVAAFF.

This chain connects TRBV19 to TRBJ1-2; D not resolved. This CDR3 contains 14 residues. Trimming removed 6 bases from V and 7 bases from J, with 18 bases in between. The germline gives CDR1 LNHDA, CDR2 SQIVND (reference sequence). The CDR3 here is CASSFQAAKSGYTF. CDR3 bases: TGTGCCAGTAGCTTCCAGGCAGCGAAGTCTGGCTACACCTTC.

This chain uses TRBV20-1 with TRBJ2-3; 8 bases are a match to TRBD2. CDR3 size: 13 residues. J was trimmed by 9 bases and V by 0 bases; bases with no gene match: 5. The germline gives CDR1 DFQATT, CDR2 SNEGSKA (reference sequence). The CDR3 spells CSARDFGGGTQYF. CDR3 nucleotides: TGCAGTGCTAGAGATTTCGGCGGGGGGACGCAGTATTTT.

This clonotype was seen a few times. The J gene is TRBJ2-1, the V gene TRBV7-2, with no clear D. The CDR3 has 12 residues. The germline gives CDR1 SGHTA, CDR2 FQGNSA. V dropped 4 bases and J dropped 6 bases, with 7 bases sitting between them. Here the CDR3 DNA reads TGTGCCAGCAGCTCTAGAACCAATGAGCAGTTCTTC. The encoded protein is CASSSRTNEQFF.

This clonotype was seen a few times. The V gene is TRBV5-1, the J gene TRBJ2-5; D might be TRBD1 (5 bases). Trimming removed 0 bases at V and 6 bases at J, with 18 bases between. Germline V gene data show CDR1 as SGHRS and CDR2 as YFSETQ. The CDR3 length is 16 residues. CDR3 DNA sequence: TGCGCCAGCAGCTTGGGAGGAAGTCAGATGGGGCAGACCCAGTACTTC. It translates to CASSLGGSQMGQTQYF.

This clonotype showed up just a few times. The chain combines TRBV5-1 with TRBJ2-4; the D gene is possibly TRBD1 (6 bases). Trimming cost V 2 bases and J 0 bases, with 12 bases left between them. Germline values: CDR1 SGHRS, CDR2 YFSETQ. This CDR3 has 16 amino acids. The CDR3 nucleotides are TGCGCCAGCAGCTTCCGGGACAAAGGAGCCAAAAACATTCAGTACTTC. It codes for CASSFRDKGAKNIQYF.

The chain recombines TRBV5-1 with TRBJ2-6, with TRBD1 matching 8 bases. Germline CDR1 reads SGHRS; CDR2 reads YFSETQ. This CDR3 contains 19 residues. The trim removed 4 bases at V and 0 bases at J, leaving 12 bases unmatched. CDR3 DNA sequence: TGCGCCAGCAGCCACTGGGGGACAGGCCTTACCTCTGGGGCCAACGTCCTGACTTTC. As protein: CASSHWGTGLTSGANVLTF.

This clonotype has a count of ten or more. The V call is TRBV20-1, the J call TRBJ1-2; 7 bases are a match to TRBD1. The CDR3 sequence is 12 residues long. CDR1 DFQATT and CDR2 SNEGSKA come from the germline V gene (reference sequence). J lost 5 bases, V lost 4 bases, and 4 bases had no gene match. This CDR3 is CSATGTVYGYTF. CDR3 sequence (DNA): TGCAGTGCTACTGGGACAGTTTATGGCTACACCTTC.

This clonotype has only one observation. This could be a read error, since a much larger clone is one nucleotide away. In nucleotides, the CDR3 is TGTGCCAGCAAGGACAGGGCTGGGGCCAACGTCCTGACTTTC. It translates to CASKDRAGANVLTF. The chain links TRBV6-2 or TRBV6-3 to TRBJ2-6, with 8 bases matching TRBD1. V lost 7 bases to trimming and J lost 2 bases; unmatched junction nucleotides: 1. This CDR3 contains 14 residues. Looked up from germline, CDR1 is MNHEY and CDR2 is SVGEGT.